The following is a T cell receptor (beta chain) sequence with its context. These data belong to a study of Tregs in tolerant kidney transplant recipients. The nonmyeloablative bone marrow transplants came from related graft donors, with transient mixed chimerism. The CDR3 contains 14 residues. From germline, CDR1 is LNHNV and CDR2 YYDKDF (reference sequence). V was cut by 2 bases and J by 5 bases, with 12 bases left in between. Profiling relied on immunoSEQ multiplex PCR, and the TCRdb table lists in-frame clones only, not all of them. The table has tens of thousands of clones, around 93% seen once; the top ten hold over 12%.

The sequenced sample was CD8+ T cells from blood (PBMCs), obtained 24 months after the transplant. The chain combines TRBV15 with TRBJ1-1; TRBD1 is a possible D gene (6 bases). This receptor was obtained from a human patient who received a combined kidney and bone marrow transplant. Among the T cells, some may be from the graft donor. In nucleotides, the CDR3 is TGTGCCACCAGCAGAAACCCAGGGGTTACTGAAGCTTTCTTT. This encodes CATSRNPGVTEAFF.